These T cell receptor beta chains were read from a single sample in a study of response to subunit inactivated influenza vaccine. TCRdb called the RT-PCR reads again in MiXCR, with one record for every CDR3 protein. Of 400,000 to 550,000 distinct CDR3 sequences detected, less than 30% appear once; the ten largest clones hold 1.5% to 2%. The sample in question was CD4+ T cells sorted from PBMCs, obtained 4 to 6 days after vaccination. These receptors were taken from a man aged 50 to 59 who received an inactivated influenza vaccine. Both conserved end residues are part of each CDR3. The D gene is left open where the match is weak. Rows give clone size only sometimes, using once, few, many, or a class for an expanded clone.

d_call clone_size j_call v_call cdr3_nt cdr3_aa
TRBD2 few TRBJ2-1 TRBV7-8 TGTGCCAGCAGCTATCGACTAGCGGGAGCCTACAATGAGCAGTTCTTC CASSYRLAGAYNEQFF
NA NA TRBJ1-4 TRBV12-3/TRBV12-4 TGTGCCAGCAGTTTTAGGCAGGGAGGGGAAAAACTGTTTTTT CASSFRQGGEKLFF
NA many TRBJ2-2 TRBV6-1 TGTGCCAGCAGTCGAGACAGCCGCACCGGGGAGCTGTTTTTT CASSRDSRTGELFF
TRBD1 NA TRBJ2-7 TRBV15 TGTGCCACCAGCAGAACCGGGACAGGGGCCTACGAGCAGTACTTC CATSRTGTGAYEQYF
TRBD2 few TRBJ2-1 TRBV29-1 TGCAGCGTTGCCTTGGGTAGCGGGTTTAGCTCCTACAATGAGCAGTTCTTC CSVALGSGFSSYNEQFF
NA NA TRBJ1-3 TRBV7-2 TGTGCCAGCAGCTTAGAACCTCCTGGAAACACCATATATTTT CASSLEPPGNTIYF
NA NA TRBJ1-5 TRBV20-1 TGCAGTGCTAGAGCGGACAGCCTCGGCAATCAGCCCAAGCATTTT CSARADSLGNQPKHF
TRBD2 NA TRBJ2-3 TRBV6-5 TGTGCCAGCAGGCCGAGCGGGGGCCTCGGCACAGATACGCAGTATTTT CASRPSGGLGTDTQYF
NA NA TRBJ2-3 TRBV6-1 TGTGCCAGCAGTGGTCCAGGACGGGTGACTAGCACAGATACGCAGTATTTT CASSGPGRVTSTDTQYF
NA many TRBJ2-3 TRBV5-1 TGCGCCAGCAGCTTCCCAGGGGGCACAGATACGCAGTATTTT CASSFPGGTDTQYF
NA NA TRBJ2-1 TRBV14 TGTGCCAGCAGCCAAGAGAGAACAGCCAATGAGCAGTTCTTC CASSQERTANEQFF
TRBD1 NA TRBJ1-5 TRBV20-1 TGCAGTGCTAGAGATCCCGGGACAGGGAATCAGCCCCAGCATTTT CSARDPGTGNQPQHF
TRBD2 NA TRBJ2-1 TRBV3-1 TGTGCCAGCAGCCAAGTCGGCGGCGGGAGCGCCGATGAGCAGTTCTTC CASSQVGGGSADEQFF
NA NA TRBJ2-7 TRBV27 TGTGCCAGCGCCAAGAGGGGGGGAGGTCCCTACGAGCAGTACTTC CASAKRGGGPYEQYF
NA NA TRBJ2-3 TRBV29-1 TGCAGCGTTGTTTCGGATACGCAGTATTTT CSVVSDTQYF
NA NA TRBJ1-5 TRBV18 TGTGCCAGCTCCCCAGGAGGGGGAGCCAATCAGCCCCAGCATTTT CASSPGGGANQPQHF
TRBD2 NA TRBJ2-1 TRBV6-5 TGTGCCAGCAGTTATAGTGGGGGACTAGCAAATGAGCAGTTCTTC CASSYSGGLANEQFF
TRBD2 NA TRBJ2-1 TRBV7-2 TGTGCCAGCAGCTGGCCACTAGCGGGGGGTAACAATGAGCAGTTCTTC CASSWPLAGGNNEQFF
TRBD2 NA TRBJ2-1 TRBV20-1 TGCAGTGCTAGAAGGCTCGGTCTAGCGGGGCCCCACTACAATGAGCAGTTCTTC CSARRLGLAGPHYNEQFF
NA NA TRBJ2-5 TRBV20-1 TGCAGTGCTAGACCAGCAGCGTACCAAGAGACCCAGTACTTC CSARPAAYQETQYF
TRBD2 NA TRBJ2-1 TRBV12-5 TGTGCTAGTGGCCCACCCCCCGGGACTAGCGGCCCTAGGTTCTTC CASGPPPGTSGPRFF
NA NA TRBJ2-2 TRBV7-7 TGTGCTAGCAGCAGCCGGGGGGCCGGGACACTTAACACCGGGGAGCTGTTTTTT CASSSRGAGTLNTGELFF
TRBD2 NA TRBJ2-2 TRBV9 TGTGCCAGCAGCGTAGATGGACTAGAGTTTCGGGAGCTGTTTTTT CASSVDGLEFRELFF
NA few TRBJ2-2 TRBV7-2 TGTGCCAGCAGCTTAGCGCGGGACACCGGGGAGCTGTTTTTT CASSLARDTGELFF
NA NA TRBJ2-7 TRBV5-1 TGCGCCAGCAGCTTGCGCCAACAGGGAAGCAGTCACGAGCAGTACTTC CASSLRQQGSSHEQYF
NA NA TRBJ2-3 TRBV29-1 TGCAGCGTCGGGGACCTTAATACGCAGTATTTT CSVGDLNTQYF
NA NA TRBJ1-2 TRBV19 TGTGCCAGTAGTGACAGGCAACGCTATGGCTACACCTTC CASSDRQRYGYTF
NA few TRBJ2-3 TRBV4-2 TGTGCCAGCAGCCAAGGGACGGCGGGGCCCACAGATACGCAGTATTTT CASSQGTAGPTDTQYF
NA NA TRBJ2-6 TRBV7-8 TGTGCCAGCAGCTTAGGGGCTAACTCTGGGGCCAACGTCCTGACTTTC CASSLGANSGANVLTF
TRBD2 NA TRBJ2-7 TRBV4-2 TGTGCCAGCAGCCCAACGGGACTAGCGGGGCCCCTTACCTACGAGCAGTACTTC CASSPTGLAGPLTYEQYF
NA few TRBJ1-3 TRBV7-2 TGTGCCAGCAGCCCTCCGGGATCAAGAAACACCATATATTTT CASSPPGSRNTIYF
NA NA TRBJ2-7 TRBV7-9 TGTGCCAGCAGCTTATTGACCGGGCGGGCTTCCTCCTACGAGCAGTACTTC CASSLLTGRASSYEQYF
TRBD1 NA TRBJ2-1 TRBV15 TGTGCCACCAGCCGGGGACAGGGCTCTAATAATGAGCAGTTCTTC CATSRGQGSNNEQFF
NA NA TRBJ2-7 TRBV7-9 TGTGCCAGCAGCACCGAACAGGGTTCCCCCTACGAGCAGTACTTC CASSTEQGSPYEQYF
NA NA TRBJ2-2 TRBV7-7 TGTGCCAGCAGGCGTAACAGGAACACCGGGGAGCTGTTTTTT CASRRNRNTGELFF
TRBD2 NA TRBJ2-2 TRBV12-3/TRBV12-4 TGTGCCAGCAGTTTTTTAGCGGGGAACACCGGGGAGCTGTTTTTT CASSFLAGNTGELFF
TRBD1 NA TRBJ2-7 TRBV5-1 TGCGCCAGCAGCCTAACAGGGGGGCTAACCTACGAGCAGTACTTC CASSLTGGLTYEQYF
NA few TRBJ1-1 TRBV7-8 TGTGCCAGCAGCTTGTCCGACGTGGAGAACACTGAAGCTTTCTTT CASSLSDVENTEAFF
NA few TRBJ2-3 TRBV12-3/TRBV12-4 TGTGCCAGCAGCCGGAGGGGACATTTCACAGATACGCAGTATTTT CASSRRGHFTDTQYF
NA few TRBJ1-3 TRBV12-3/TRBV12-4 TGTGCCAGCAGTTTATCGGGGGGTTTCGGAAACACCATATATTTT CASSLSGGFGNTIYF
NA NA TRBJ2-2 TRBV20-1 TGCAGTGCTAGTAGTTCAGGGGCGCAGACCGGGGAGCTGTTTTTT CSASSSGAQTGELFF
NA NA TRBJ2-3 TRBV12-3/TRBV12-4 TGTGCCAGCACCCAGAGGGATACGCAGTATTTT CASTQRDTQYF
NA NA TRBJ2-7 TRBV25-1 TGTGCCAGCAGCACCCTGGTCTCCGAGCAGTACTTC CASSTLVSEQYF
TRBD2 few TRBJ2-1 TRBV18 TGTGCCAGCTCACCGTTACTAGCGGGAGGGCTACACAATGAGCAGTTCTTC CASSPLLAGGLHNEQFF
NA NA TRBJ2-6 TRBV12-3/TRBV12-4 TGTGCCAGCAGTTTCGCAGGGGCAACCTCTGGGGCCAACGTCCTGACTTTC CASSFAGATSGANVLTF
NA NA TRBJ1-4 TRBV12-3/TRBV12-4 TGTGCCAGCAGTTGGTATGGTGGTAATGAAAAACTGTTTTTT CASSWYGGNEKLFF
TRBD2 NA TRBJ2-1 TRBV12-3/TRBV12-4 TGTGCCAGCAGTTTAGAACTAGCGGAGCAGTTCTTC CASSLELAEQFF
NA few TRBJ2-3 TRBV20-1 TGCAGGGGGTCGACGGGCAGGGGTTCAGATACGCAGTATTTT CRGSTGRGSDTQYF
TRBD1 NA TRBJ2-5 TRBV7-2 TGTGCCAGCAGCTTAACGACAGGGGGACTCGCAGAGACCCAGTACTTC CASSLTTGGLAETQYF
NA few TRBJ2-5 TRBV6-6 TGTGCCAGCAGCTTACAGGATCAAGAGACCCAGTACTTC CASSLQDQETQYF
TRBD2 NA TRBJ2-4 TRBV20-1 TGCAGTGCTAGAGATGCGAGGCTAGCGGAAAACATTCAGTACTTC CSARDARLAENIQYF
NA few TRBJ1-1 TRBV7-2 TGTGCCAGCAGCCCTGGGGGGGGGCGACAAGCTTTCTTT CASSPGGGRQAFF
TRBD1 few TRBJ1-1 TRBV7-2 TGTGCCAGCAGCTACCGGGGACAGAGAAACACTGAAGCTTTCTTT CASSYRGQRNTEAFF
NA few TRBJ2-1 TRBV7-2 TGTGCCAGCAGCCCATATGAGGTACTCAACAATGAGCAGTTCTTC CASSPYEVLNNEQFF